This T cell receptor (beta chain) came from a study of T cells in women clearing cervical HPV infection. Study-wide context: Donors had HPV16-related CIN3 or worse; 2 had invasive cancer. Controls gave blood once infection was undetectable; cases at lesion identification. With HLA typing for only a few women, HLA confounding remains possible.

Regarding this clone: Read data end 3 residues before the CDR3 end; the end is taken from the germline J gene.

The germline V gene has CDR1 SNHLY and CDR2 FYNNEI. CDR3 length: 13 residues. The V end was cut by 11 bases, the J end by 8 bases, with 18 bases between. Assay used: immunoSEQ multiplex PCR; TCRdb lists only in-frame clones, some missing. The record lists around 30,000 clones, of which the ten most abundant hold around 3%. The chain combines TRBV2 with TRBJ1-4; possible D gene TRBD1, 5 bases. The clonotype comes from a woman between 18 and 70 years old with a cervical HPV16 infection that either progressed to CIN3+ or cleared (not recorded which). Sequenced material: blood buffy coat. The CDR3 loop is CAGGGYRGEKLFF. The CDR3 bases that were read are TGTGCCGGCGGGGGATATCGAGGGGAAAAA.